The 25 T cell receptor beta chains below all came from one sample that was sequenced in a study of blood T cells in healthy people across ages. Primed by a sample-barcoded 5' primer and a J-beta primer mix, a second PCR proceeded for about 6 to 12 cycles. Each CDR3 protein gets one entry after TCRdb re-called the 5' RACE reads with MiXCR. The sample lists about 780,000 distinct CDR3 sequences, roughly 26% occurring once. These data also featured in a second study, about T cells of mothers and their children.

The sequenced sample was blood. These TCRs come from a boy younger than 18 in good health.

The genes are TRBV6-1 and TRBJ2-1, with D possibly TRBD1 on 7 matching bases. Trimming took off 2 bases at V and 5 bases at J, with 16 bases between the two ends. Looked up from germline, CDR1 is MNHNS and CDR2 is SASEGT. The CDR3 contains 16 residues. The CDR3 protein is CASSEFPGGIDNEQFF. The CDR3 DNA sequence: TGTGCCAGCAGTGAATTCCCAGGGGGGATAGACAATGAGCAGTTCTTC.

The rearrangement joins TRBV5-1 to TRBJ2-5, with D possibly matching TRBD1 (6 bases). This CDR3 contains 15 residues. Germline lookup yields CDR1 SGHRS and CDR2 YFSETQ. Trimming cost V 0 bases and J 2 bases, with 11 bases left between them. The CDR3 sequence: CASSLVGQIQETQYF. Here the CDR3 DNA reads TGCGCCAGCAGCTTGGTGGGACAAATTCAAGAGACCCAGTACTTC. Drawing the rest from reference TRBV5-1 and TRBJ2-5, the complete variable domain is KAGVTQTPRYLIKTRGQQVTLSCSPISGHRSVSWYQQTPGQGLQFLFEYFSETQRNKGNFPGRFSGRQFSNSRSEMNVSTLELGDSALYLCASSLVGQIQETQYFGPGTRLLVL.

This clonotype was counted between two and nine times. J is TRBJ2-3 and V is TRBV29-1, with a weak D call TRBD1 (5 bases). The CDR3 extends over 14 amino acids. The germline V gene encodes CDR1 SQVTM and CDR2 ANQGSEA. V was clipped by 1 base and J by 1 base, with 9 bases between them. The DNA of the CDR3 is TGCAGCGTTGAAGGTCCAGGGCGCACAGATACGCAGTATTTT. Translating gives CSVEGPGRTDTQYF.

A note on this clonotype: The junction differs from germline at one of its ends, possibly a read error. The rearrangement links TRBV20-1 to TRBJ1-4, with unresolved D. CDR1 DFQATT and CDR2 SNEGSKA come from the germline V gene (reference sequence). The CDR3 totals 14 residues. In nucleotides, the CDR3 is TGTAGTGCTAGAGATCGCCCTAGGAGTGAAAAACTGTTTTTT. Protein: CSARDRPRSEKLFF.

V and J are TRBV6-5 and TRBJ1-1; D is unclear. Germline V gene data show CDR1 as MNHEY and CDR2 as SVGAGI. The germline V and J ends were trimmed by 8 bases and 1 base, with 11 bases remaining between them. CDR3 size: 13 residues. In DNA form, the CDR3 reads TGTGCCAGCTCCCGAAAGGAGAACACTGAAGCTTTCTTT. This encodes CASSRKENTEAFF.

This clonotype was seen a few times. V is TRBV29-1 and J is TRBJ2-7, with 9 bases identical to TRBD1. Germline CDR1 and CDR2: SQVTM and ANQGSEA. V dropped 0 bases and J dropped 3; count of bases not matched to a gene: 15. This CDR3 is 18 amino acids long. CDR3: CSVEDQRGTGTGYYEQYF. Written as DNA, the CDR3 is TGCAGCGTTGAAGATCAACGGGGGACCGGGACAGGGTACTACGAGCAGTACTTC.

This clonotype was counted once. The rearrangement links TRBV20-1 to TRBJ2-3; TRBD2 is a possible D gene (6 bases). The V end was cut by 5 bases, the J end by 3 bases, with 18 bases between. Germline V CDR1 and CDR2: DFQATT, SNEGSKA (reference sequence). This CDR3 has 15 residues. CDR3 protein: CSADLTSGSTDTQYF. As DNA, the CDR3 is TGCAGTGCTGACCTGACTAGTGGGTCGACAGATACGCAGTATTTT.

In DNA, the CDR3 is TGTGCCACCAGCAGAGGGATGAGTTTGGGTAATCAGCCCCAGCATTTT. Residues: CATSRGMSLGNQPQHF. This chain connects TRBV15 to TRBJ1-5, with unresolved D. V was pared by 1 base and J by 4 bases, with 14 bases between. The germline gives CDR1 LNHNV, CDR2 YYDKDF (reference sequence). The CDR3 extends over 16 amino acids.

CDR3 nucleotide sequence: TGTGCTAGTGGTTTGGGGGGACAAGAGACCCAGTACTTC. Translated, it gives CASGLGGQETQYF. J is TRBJ2-5 and V is TRBV12-5; no clear D. The CDR3 extends over 13 amino acids. V lost 1 base and J 2 bases, leaving 5 bases between the germline ends. Germline assignment: CDR1 LGHNT and CDR2 FRNRAP.

This clonotype was detected many times. The chain is built from TRBV7-3 and TRBJ2-3; D unresolved. Trimming shortened V by 1 base and J by 0 bases, and 5 bases separated the two germline ends. This CDR3 has 14 amino acids. The germline gives CDR1 SGHTA, CDR2 FQGTGA. This CDR3 reads CASSLIPSTDTQYF. CDR3 nucleotides: TGTGCCAGCAGCTTAATCCCGAGCACAGATACGCAGTATTTT.

This CDR3 reads CASSLGRETPEAFF. The CDR3 region has the DNA TGTGCCAGCAGTTTGGGCAGGGAGACTCCTGAAGCTTTCTTT. V and J are TRBV28 and TRBJ1-1; maybe TRBD1 (5 bases). CDR1 and CDR2 (germline): MDHEN, SYDVKM. V dropped 3 bases and J dropped 6 bases, with 14 bases sitting between them. The CDR3 is 14 amino acids. The full variable domain, rest sourced from reference TRBV28 and TRBJ1-1, is DVKVTQSSRYLVKRTGEKVFLECVQDMDHENMFWYRQDPGLGLRLIYFSYDVKMKEKGDIPEGYSVSREKKERFSLILESASTNQTSMYLCASSLGRETPEAFFGQGTRLTVV.

This clonotype came up once. This rearrangement joins TRBV20-1 to TRBJ2-7; 12 positions match TRBD2. From germline, CDR1 is DFQATT and CDR2 SNEGSKA (reference sequence). Unmatched junction bases numbered 7, after V lost 1 base and J lost 3 bases. The CDR3 spans 16 residues. CDR3 sequence (DNA): TGCAGTGCTAGAGTGCTGAAGACTAGCGGGGGCTACGAGCAGTACTTC. Translation gives CSARVLKTSGGYEQYF.

This chain connects TRBV2 to TRBJ2-1, with D possibly being TRBD2 (6 bases). The V end was cut by 4 bases, the J end by 14 bases, with 15 bases between. The CDR3 covers 12 residues. CDR1 SNHLY and CDR2 FYNNEI come from the germline V gene. The CDR3 nucleotides are TGTGCCAGCAGTGTAGGAGGGAGTGTGGAGTTCTTC. Residues: CASSVGGSVEFF.

The chain couples TRBV9 to TRBJ1-2; TRBD1 might be the D (6 bases). Trimming shortened V by 2 bases and J by 6 bases, and 11 bases separated the two germline ends. There are 13 residues in the CDR3. CDR1 and CDR2 from the germline V gene are SGDLS and YYNGEE. The CDR3 spells CASSVDRINGYTF. CDR3 DNA: TGTGCCAGCAGCGTCGACAGGATAAATGGCTACACCTTC.

V and J are TRBV20-1 and TRBJ2-5, with D possibly being TRBD1 or TRBD2 (5 bases each). The germline CDR1 and CDR2 sequences are DFQATT and SNEGSKA (reference sequence). Between the trimmed V and J ends, which lost 4 bases and 5 bases, there was a span of 8 bases. This CDR3 region has 11 residues. The CDR3 DNA reads TGCAGTGCTACGGGGCAGGAGACCCAGTACTTC. It encodes CSATGQETQYF.

This clonotype occurred a few times. The chain has TRBV4-1 and TRBJ2-7, with unresolved D. V dropped 1 base and J dropped 1 base, with 8 bases sitting between them. The CDR3 totals 14 residues. The germline CDR1 and CDR2 sequences are MGHRA and YSYEKL. The CDR3, as DNA: TGCGCCAGCAGCCAAGGAAGTAGGTCCTACGAGCAGTACTTC. Translated, it gives CASSQGSRSYEQYF.

This clonotype occurred a few times. The chain employs TRBV9 and TRBJ2-4, with unresolved D. The CDR3 extends over 15 amino acids. Trimming shortened V by 3 bases and J by 6 bases, and 16 bases separated the two germline ends. The V gene's germline CDR1 is SGDLS and CDR2 YYNGEE. The CDR3 loop is CASSAIMGSGNIQYF. CDR3 nucleotide sequence: TGTGCCAGCAGCGCCATAATGGGGTCCGGAAACATTCAGTACTTC.

The V gene is TRBV11-1, the J gene TRBJ2-5; weak D call: TRBD2 (5 bases). The CDR3 has 14 amino acids. Germline V gene lookup returns CDR1 SGHAT and CDR2 FQDESV (reference sequence). The V end lost 5 bases, the J end lost 1 base, and 11 bases lay between the germline ends. CDR3: CASSQRGLQETQYF. DNA for the CDR3: TGTGCCAGCAGCCAAAGAGGGCTCCAAGAGACCCAGTACTTC.

This clonotype was counted between two and nine times. The gene calls are TRBV5-1 and TRBJ1-1; maybe TRBD1 (5 bases). Looked up from germline, CDR1 is SGHRS and CDR2 is YFSETQ. V was clipped by 4 bases and J by 4 bases, with 17 bases between them. The CDR3 consists of 15 residues. CDR3 loop: CASSSLSTQGTEAFF. The CDR3 region has the DNA TGCGCCAGCAGCAGCTTATCAACTCAGGGCACTGAAGCTTTCTTT.

This clonotype showed up just once. V gene TRBV27 combines with J gene TRBJ2-7; no clear D. The assigned J gene may be wrong: the sequence end matches TRBJ2-1 better. Germline lookup yields CDR1 MNHEY and CDR2 SMNVEV (reference sequence). This CDR3 spans 11 amino acids. The CDR3 reads CASLGNNEQFF. As DNA, the CDR3 is TGTGCCAGCCTGGGAAACAATGAGCAGTTCTTC.

This clonotype showed up many times. This chain joins TRBV12-3 or TRBV12-4 and TRBJ2-7; no clear D gene. The V and J ends lost 1 base and 4 bases respectively, with 11 bases between them. The CDR3 contains 14 residues. For the CDR3, the DNA is TGTGCCAGCAGTTTAGGGCAGGCAACATACGAGCAGTACTTC. This translates into CASSLGQATYEQYF.

This chain joins TRBV20-1 and TRBJ2-2; D possibly corresponds to TRBD2 (6 bases). CDR1 is DFQATT, CDR2 SNEGSKA, per germline (reference sequence). Between the trimmed V and J ends, which lost 5 bases and 2 bases, there was a span of 15 bases. This CDR3 is built from 15 residues. The CDR3 loop reads CSAPDKTSNTGELFF. CDR3 bases: TGCAGTGCTCCCGACAAGACTAGTAACACCGGGGAGCTGTTTTTT.

This clonotype showed up just a few times. One end of the junction is discordant with germline, which a read error may explain. The chain recombines TRBV7-2 with TRBJ2-5; 8 bases line up with TRBD2. The germline V gene has CDR1 SGHTA and CDR2 FQGNSA. This CDR3 contains 13 residues. This CDR3 reads CASSLLGGAQKFF. CDR3 nucleotides: TGTGCCAGCAGCCTCCTCGGGGGGGCCCAGAAGTTCTTC.

The V and J genes are TRBV30 and TRBJ1-5; 7 bases line up with TRBD1. Germline trimming cut 4 bases from V and 4 bases from J; bases unmatched to any gene: 4. The CDR3 is 13 amino acids. In germline, CDR1 is GTSNPN, CDR2 SVGIG (reference sequence). Here the CDR3 DNA reads TGTGCCTGGAACAGGGGTCGGAATCAGCCCCAGCATTTT. Protein: CAWNRGRNQPQHF.

This clonotype showed up just a few times. The chain is built from TRBV20-1 and TRBJ2-4, with TRBD2 as a possible D gene (6 bases). The length of the CDR3 is 14 residues. Looked up from germline, CDR1 is DFQATT and CDR2 is SNEGSKA (reference sequence). V was cut by 6 bases and J by 7 bases, with 19 bases left in between. CDR3 amino acids: CSAGVEGLGNIQYF. Here the CDR3 DNA reads TGCAGTGCGGGGGTGGAGGGGTTGGGGAACATTCAGTACTTC.